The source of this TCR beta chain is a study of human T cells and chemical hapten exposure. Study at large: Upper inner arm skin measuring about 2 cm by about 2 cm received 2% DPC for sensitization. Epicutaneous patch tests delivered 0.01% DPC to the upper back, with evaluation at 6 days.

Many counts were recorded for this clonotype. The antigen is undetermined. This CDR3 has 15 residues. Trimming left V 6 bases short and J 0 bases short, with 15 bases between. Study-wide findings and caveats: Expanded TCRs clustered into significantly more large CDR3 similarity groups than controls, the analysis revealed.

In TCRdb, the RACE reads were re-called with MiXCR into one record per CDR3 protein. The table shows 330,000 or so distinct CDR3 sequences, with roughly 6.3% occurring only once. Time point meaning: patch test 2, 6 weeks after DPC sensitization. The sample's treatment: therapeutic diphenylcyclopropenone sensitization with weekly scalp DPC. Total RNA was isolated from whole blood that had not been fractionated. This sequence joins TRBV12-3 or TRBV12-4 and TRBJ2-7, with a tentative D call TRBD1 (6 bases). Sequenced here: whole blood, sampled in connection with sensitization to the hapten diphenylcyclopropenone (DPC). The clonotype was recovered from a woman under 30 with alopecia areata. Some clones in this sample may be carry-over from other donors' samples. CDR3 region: CASSPTGNPSYEQYF. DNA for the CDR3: TGTGCCAGCAGCCCCACAGGGAATCCCTCCTACGAGCAGTACTTC.